This T cell receptor (beta chain) is from a study of beta chain features in type 1 diabetes. Overall study: Cell yields, gender and age were comparable in patients and healthy donors.

A note on this clone: Antigen specificity is unknown.

Trimming cost V 7 bases and J 7 bases; bases outside gene matches: 9. Germline V gives CDR1 SQVTM, CDR2 ANQGSEA. CDR3 length equals 12 residues. Study-wide results and limits: Among all four CD4+ subsets, Type 1 diabetes patients had TCRB CDR3s that were moderately but significantly shorter.

Central memory, naive, regulatory and stem cell-like memory CD4+ cells were sorted by CD45RO/CCR7/CD25/CD127/CD95/CD27. TCRB transcripts that were expressed got sequenced, as all of the isolated RNA had been reverse transcribed. The table came from immunoSEQ multiplex PCR; TCRdb's copy has only in-frame clones and leaves some out. The table records about 170,000 clones, approximately 7.8% of them present only once. The chain is built from TRBV29-1 and TRBJ1-1; 7 bases align to TRBD1. Sequencing input: central memory CD4+ T cells from blood. This TCR came from a woman aged 35 to 49 with type 1 diabetes. The CDR3 sequence: CSASDRAVEAFF. The CDR3 region has the DNA TGCAGCGCCTCTGACAGGGCGGTTGAAGCTTTCTTT.